The 9 T cell receptor beta chains below all came from one sample that was sequenced in a study of T cells after yellow fever vaccination. TCRdb analysed the 5' RACE reads with MiXCR anew, one entry per CDR3 protein. In the table there are fewer than 450,000 distinct CDR3 sequences, 9.5% to 13% of which are singletons. The sample here was PBMCs, taken on the day of the first yellow fever vaccination. These receptors came from a man younger than 30 who received the YFV17D yellow fever vaccine.

V gene TRBV5-1 combines with J gene TRBJ2-5; no reliable D call. The germline CDR1 and CDR2 sequences are SGHRS and YFSETQ. The V end was cut by 0 bases, the J end by 5 bases, with 17 bases between. The CDR3 has 16 amino acids. The CDR3 DNA reads as TGCGCCAGCAGCTTGGCCCATGGACCCCCGGGTGAGACCCAGTACTTC. It yields the protein CASSLAHGPPGETQYF.

This clonotype was counted a few times. V and J are TRBV7-2 and TRBJ2-3; D is uncertain. The V gene's germline CDR1 is SGHTA and CDR2 FQGNSA. The V end lost 2 bases, the J end lost 6 bases, and 12 bases lay between the germline ends. This CDR3 is 14 amino acids long. CDR3 sequence: CASSLSQAADTQYF. In nucleotides, the CDR3 is TGTGCCAGCAGCTTAAGTCAGGCTGCCGATACGCAGTATTTT.

The CDR3 loop is CASSLYRGDTYEQYF. In DNA, the CDR3 is TGTGCCAGCAGCTTATATCGGGGGGATACCTACGAGCAGTACTTC. The genes are TRBV7-2 and TRBJ2-7, with TRBD2 identical over 7 bases. Germline CDR1 SGHTA, CDR2 FQGNSA. The V segment lost 2 bases and the J segment 2 bases; nucleotides outside the gene matches: 6. This CDR3 comprises 15 residues.

This clonotype was seen only a few times. The chain has TRBV7-3 and TRBJ2-5; the D is unclear. This CDR3 is built from 13 residues. Germline CDR1 reads SGHTA; CDR2 reads FQGTGA. Trimming removed 3 bases from V and 0 bases from J, with 5 bases in between. CDR3 in amino acids: CASSFSNQETQYF. The CDR3, as DNA: TGTGCCAGCAGCTTTTCCAACCAAGAGACCCAGTACTTC.

This clonotype was found a few times. The V and J genes are TRBV7-9 and TRBJ1-4; D is perhaps TRBD1 (6 bases). Germline CDR1 SEHNR, CDR2 FQNEAQ (reference sequence). The V gene lost 4 bases and the J gene lost 0 bases, with 9 bases spanning the gap. CDR3 size: 15 residues. CDR3 loop: CASSSGDSTNEKLFF. Here the CDR3 DNA reads TGTGCCAGCAGCTCAGGGGACTCAACTAATGAAAAACTGTTTTTT.

The V gene is TRBV19, the J gene TRBJ2-6; D uncertain. This CDR3 has 14 residues. Trimming removed 3 bases at V and 0 bases at J, with 3 bases between. Germline lookup yields CDR1 LNHDA and CDR2 SQIVND (reference sequence). CDR3 sequence reads: CASSMVSGANVLTF. CDR3 coding DNA: TGTGCCAGTAGTATGGTCTCTGGGGCCAACGTCCTGACTTTC.

This clonotype was seen at least ten times. The genes are TRBV12-3 or TRBV12-4 and TRBJ2-7; D uncertain. Trimming took 6 bases from V and 6 from J, leaving 9 bases between them. This CDR3 is 11 amino acids long. CDR3: CASSGSSEQYF. CDR3 bases: TGTGCCAGCAGCGGGTCGTCCGAGCAGTACTTC.

This chain connects TRBV6-2 or TRBV6-3 to TRBJ2-1; 9 bases map to TRBD2. V was clipped by 6 bases and J by 8 bases; unmatched bases: 14. Per the germline V gene, CDR1 is MNHEY and CDR2 is SVGEGT. The CDR3 has 16 amino acids. CDR3: CASSRLVGGGADEQFF. The CDR3, as DNA: TGTGCCAGCAGCCGACTAGTAGGCGGGGGGGCGGATGAGCAGTTCTTC.

The V call is TRBV6-2 or TRBV6-3, the J call TRBJ1-1, with D maybe TRBD1 (6 bases). From germline, CDR1 is MNHEY and CDR2 SVGEGT. The CDR3 contains 14 residues. Trimming left V 6 bases short and J 0 bases short, with 11 bases between. CDR3 coding DNA: TGTGCCAGCAGCTCCGACAGGATGAACACTGAAGCTTTCTTT. Translation gives CASSSDRMNTEAFF.